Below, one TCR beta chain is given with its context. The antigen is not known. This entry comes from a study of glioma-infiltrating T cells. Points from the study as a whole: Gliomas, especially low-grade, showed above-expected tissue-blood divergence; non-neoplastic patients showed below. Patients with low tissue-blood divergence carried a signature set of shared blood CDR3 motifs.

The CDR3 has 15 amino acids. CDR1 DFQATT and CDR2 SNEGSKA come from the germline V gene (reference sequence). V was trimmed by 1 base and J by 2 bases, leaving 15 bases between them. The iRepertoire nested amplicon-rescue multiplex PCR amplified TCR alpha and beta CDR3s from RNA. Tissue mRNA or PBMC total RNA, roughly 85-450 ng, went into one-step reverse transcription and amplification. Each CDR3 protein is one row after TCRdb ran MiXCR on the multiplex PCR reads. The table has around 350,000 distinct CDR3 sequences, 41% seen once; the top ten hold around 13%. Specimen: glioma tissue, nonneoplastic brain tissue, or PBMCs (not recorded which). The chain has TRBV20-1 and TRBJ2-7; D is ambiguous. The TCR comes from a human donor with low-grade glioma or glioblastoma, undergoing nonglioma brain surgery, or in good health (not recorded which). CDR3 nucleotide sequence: TGCAGTGCTAGAGGGGTACGGAACACAGCCTACGAGCAGTACTTC. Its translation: CSARGVRNTAYEQYF.